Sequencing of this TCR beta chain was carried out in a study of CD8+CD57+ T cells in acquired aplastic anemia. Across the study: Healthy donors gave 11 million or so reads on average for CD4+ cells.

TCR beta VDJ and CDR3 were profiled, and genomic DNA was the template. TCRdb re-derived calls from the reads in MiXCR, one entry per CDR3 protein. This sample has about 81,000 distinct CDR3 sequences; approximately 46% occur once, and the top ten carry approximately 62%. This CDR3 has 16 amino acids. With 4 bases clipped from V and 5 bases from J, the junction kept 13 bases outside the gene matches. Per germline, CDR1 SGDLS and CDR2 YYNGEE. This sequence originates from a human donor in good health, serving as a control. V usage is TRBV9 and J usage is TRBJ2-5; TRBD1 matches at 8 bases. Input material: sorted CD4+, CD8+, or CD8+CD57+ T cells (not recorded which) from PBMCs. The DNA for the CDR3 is TGTGCCAGCAGCCTGGGACAGGAGGGGGTCTGGGAGACCCAGTACTTC. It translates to CASSLGQEGVWETQYF.